Following are 11 T cell receptor beta chains from one sample sequenced in a study of T-cell memory formation after mild COVID-19. One entry per CDR3 protein, called by TCRdb with MiXCR from the 5' RACE reads. This table has about 250,000 distinct CDR3 sequences, 15% appearing once. The sample was PBMCs or a T cell subset sorted from them (not recorded which). The source of these receptors is an adult woman who had mild COVID-19 (a few samples of this study predate the infection). Cell type and time point are not known.

This clonotype has only a few counts. DNA of the CDR3: TGCGCCAGCAGCTCCCCTGGGACAGGAGACACTGAAGCTTTCTTT. Translation gives CASSSPGTGDTEAFF. The V and J genes are TRBV5-1 and TRBJ1-1; 8 nucleotides match TRBD1. V gave up 3 bases and J gave up 3 bases; unmatched junction bases: 7. Germline V lookup: CDR1 SGHRS, CDR2 YFSETQ. The CDR3 runs 15 residues.

This clonotype was seen a handful of times. This chain's CDR3 is CASSARSDRSYEQYF. The CDR3 DNA reads TGTGCCAGCAGCGCCAGATCGGACAGGTCCTACGAGCAGTACTTC. The chain has TRBV7-9 and TRBJ2-7, with 7 bases lining up with TRBD1. V dropped 5 bases and J dropped 1; count of bases not matched to a gene: 8. CDR3 length: 15 amino acids. Germline V gene data show CDR1 as SEHNR and CDR2 as FQNEAQ (reference sequence).

The rearrangement joins TRBV10-3 to TRBJ1-1, with D perhaps TRBD1 (5 bases). This CDR3 is built from 17 residues. Germline CDR1 is ENHRY and CDR2 is SYGVKD. Trimming removed 4 bases from V and 4 bases from J, with 22 bases in between. The CDR3 here is CAISATFSPTGGTEAFF. Here the CDR3 DNA reads TGTGCCATCAGTGCTACCTTTTCCCCCACTGGGGGCACTGAAGCTTTCTTT.

With respect to this clonotype: A much larger clone is a single base away; this may be a read error. The J gene is TRBJ1-1, the V gene TRBV6-5; D gene ambiguous. The CDR3 contains 13 residues. The V and J ends lost 2 bases and 1 base respectively, with 5 bases between them. The germline V gene encodes CDR1 MNHEY and CDR2 SVGAGI. The DNA for the CDR3 is TGTGCCAGCAGTTACATGCAGAACACTGAAGCTTTCTTT. The encoded protein is CASSYMQNTEAFF.

The V gene is TRBV11-3, the J gene TRBJ1-1; maybe TRBD1 (5 bases). Germline V lookup: CDR1 SGHNT, CDR2 YENEEA. Trimming pared 4 bases from V and 1 base from J, leaving 13 bases between. The length of the CDR3 is 15 residues. CDR3 protein: CASSSRGTWNTEAFF. In DNA form, the CDR3 reads TGTGCCAGCAGCTCCCGGGGGACGTGGAACACTGAAGCTTTCTTT.

The rearrangement uses TRBV12-3 or TRBV12-4 and TRBJ2-7, with D tentatively TRBD1 or TRBD2 (6 bases each). The CDR3 is 14 residues long. Trimming cost V 6 bases and J 3 bases, with 15 bases left between them. The DNA for the CDR3 is TGTGCCAGCAGCACAGGGAGGTTAAGCTACGAGCAGTACTTC. Its protein is CASSTGRLSYEQYF.

The gene calls are TRBV19 and TRBJ1-1, with D possibly being TRBD1 (6 bases). CDR1 is LNHDA, CDR2 SQIVND, per germline (reference sequence). The CDR3 covers 16 residues. V lost 6 bases and J lost 6, with 23 bases in between. The CDR3 region is CASREVGGQSPSEAFF. The CDR3 DNA is TGTGCCAGTAGAGAAGTTGGGGGCCAGTCTCCTTCTGAAGCTTTCTTT.

The table lists this clonotype with a few counts. The chain recombines TRBV12-3 or TRBV12-4 with TRBJ1-3, with 7 bases lining up with TRBD1. This CDR3 is built from 14 residues. The V and J ends lost 4 bases and 0 bases, in that order; junction bases with no gene match: 0. The CDR3 loop is CASSSGGSGNTIYF. The CDR3 DNA follows: TGTGCCAGCAGTTCAGGGGGCTCTGGAAACACCATATATTTT.

The chain couples TRBV20-1 to TRBJ2-7, with D perhaps given as TRBD1 or TRBD2 (7 bases each). Trimming shortened V by 1 base and J by 2 bases, and 21 bases separated the two germline ends. The CDR3 contains 17 residues. The V gene's germline CDR1 is DFQATT and CDR2 SNEGSKA (reference sequence). CDR3 in amino acids: CSARVPPTGAGAYEQYF. The CDR3 DNA is TGCAGTGCTAGAGTTCCTCCTACAGGGGCGGGAGCCTACGAGCAGTACTTC.

The chain recombines TRBV6-6 with TRBJ2-2; D is unresolved. The germline V and J ends were trimmed by 0 bases and 7 bases, with 12 bases remaining between them. Per germline, CDR1 MNHNY and CDR2 SVGAGI (reference sequence). CDR3 length equals 15 residues. The CDR3 DNA reads as TGTGCCAGCAGTTACTCGTTTAATGGGGTCGGGGAGCTGTTTTTT. Its protein product is CASSYSFNGVGELFF.

This clonotype was counted at least ten times. The chain uses TRBV20-1 and TRBJ1-2, with 8 nucleotides matching TRBD1. This CDR3 comprises 15 residues. V lost 3 bases and J lost 6; bases outside the gene matches: 12. Germline V gene sequence: CDR1 DFQATT, CDR2 SNEGSKA (reference sequence). CDR3 in amino acids: CSASPPFDRGHGYTF. The CDR3 region has the DNA TGCAGTGCTAGTCCGCCTTTTGACAGGGGACATGGCTACACCTTC.